This is a list of T cell receptor beta chains from one sample in a study of T cell repertoires in cytomegalovirus infection. One entry per CDR3 protein, called by TCRdb with MiXCR from the reads. The top ten hold roughly 13% of the sample, which has around 450,000 distinct CDR3 sequences, under 40% seen once. The sample comprised PBMCs. These receptor sequences come from a human donor in good health (CMV status not recorded). Some clones in this sample may be carry-over from other donors' samples. Both conserved end residues are part of each CDR3. The order of the fields is J gene, V gene, clone size, D gene, CDR3 DNA, CDR3 protein. D genes are given only for firm matches. The size entry is marked missing in some rows and otherwise reads once, few, many or a size class.

TRBJ2-2,TRBV7-8,many,TRBD1,TGTGCCAGCAGCTCCGGACAGGGGGACACCGGGGAGCTGTTTTTT,CASSSGQGDTGELFF
TRBJ2-2,TRBV4-2,few,.,TGTGCCAGCAGCCAGGAGGTCTCCACCGGGGAGCTGTTTTTT,CASSQEVSTGELFF
TRBJ2-3,TRBV3-1,once,.,TGTGCCAGCAGCCAGGCTCCCACAGATACGCAGTATTTT,CASSQAPTDTQYF
TRBJ2-3,TRBV4-1,.,.,TGCGCCAGCAGCCAAGACGGAACAGGGAGAGATACGCAGTATTTT,CASSQDGTGRDTQYF
TRBJ2-6,TRBV7-2,few,.,TGTGCCAGCAGCTTAGCTGGCATACTCTCTGGGGCCAACGTCCTGACTTTC,CASSLAGILSGANVLTF
TRBJ1-1,TRBV4-1,many,.,TGCGCCAGCAGCCAAGACGTGGCGAGGGGTGCCACTGAAGCTTTCTTT,CASSQDVARGATEAFF
TRBJ1-1,TRBV7-2,many,.,TGTGCCAGCAGCTTAGAGGGAGGAAGAAGCACTGAAGCTTTCTTT,CASSLEGGRSTEAFF
TRBJ1-1,TRBV10-3,.,.,TGTGCCATCAGTGAGTCGTGGCGCAGGGAAGAGAATGAAGCTTTCTTT,CAISESWRREENEAFF
TRBJ1-4,TRBV7-8,many,.,TGTGCCAGCAGCCCCGAAGCAGCTGGGGGCGATGAAAAACTGTTTTTT,CASSPEAAGGDEKLFF
TRBJ1-5,TRBV7-2,.,.,TGTGCCAGCAGCTTACGCAGCCCGGGTACGAAGGGCGATCAGCCCCAGAATTTT,CASSLRSPGTKGDQPQNF
TRBJ2-2,TRBV6-2/TRBV6-3,few,.,TGTGCCAGCAGCCCCGAATCCTTAAGGGGCATTCTTTTT,CASSPESLRGILF
TRBJ2-1,TRBV6-2/TRBV6-3,.,.,TGTTCCAGCGGATCGTTTAGGGGACCTGAGCAGTTCTTC,CSSGSFRGPEQFF
TRBJ2-7,TRBV6-1,few,TRBD2,TGTGCCAGCAGTGATTTCGCGGGGGTCGGGGAGCAGTACTTC,CASSDFAGVGEQYF
TRBJ1-6,TRBV12-3/TRBV12-4,.,.,TGTGCCAGCAGTTTGGCCGGGGCCCAAATGAATTCACCCCTCCCCTTT,CASSLAGAQMNSPLPF
TRBJ1-1,TRBV7-9,.,.,TGTGCCAGCAGCTTATTAGGACGGCCGGGGGATGAAGCTTTCTTT,CASSLLGRPGDEAFF
TRBJ2-3,TRBV11-1,.,TRBD1,TGTGCCAGCAGTTTGACAGGGGGTCGGGGGGATACGCAGTATTTT,CASSLTGGRGDTQYF
TRBJ1-5,TRBV7-9,many,.,TGTGCCAGCAGCTTTTTGGCGGGGGATCACGATCAGCCCCAGCATTTT,CASSFLAGDHDQPQHF
TRBJ1-1,TRBV6-1,few,.,TGTGCCAGCAGCTCGGGGGCAGGGACACTGAACACTGAAGCTTTCTTT,CASSSGAGTLNTEAFF
TRBJ1-2,TRBV12-3/TRBV12-4,.,.,TGTGCCAGCAGTGTATTTGGGGCCCCGGGGTATGGCTACACCTTC,CASSVFGAPGYGYTF
TRBJ1-5,TRBV5-4,.,.,TGTGCCAGCGGCTTGGATCGCGGGAGCAATCAGCCCCAGCATTTT,CASGLDRGSNQPQHF
TRBJ2-1,TRBV4-3,few,.,TGCGCCAGCAGCCAAGAGAAGTTGGATGAGCAGTTCTTC,CASSQEKLDEQFF
TRBJ1-1,TRBV7-2,many,.,TGTGCCAGCAGCCCCTGGGGCGGCACTGAAGCTTTCTTT,CASSPWGGTEAFF
TRBJ1-2,TRBV2,.,TRBD1,TGTGCCACCAGGGGGCTGGGCTACACCTTC,CATRGLGYTF
TRBJ1-4,TRBV4-1,few,TRBD1,TGCGCCAGCAGCCAGGGACAGGGGAATGAAAAACTGTTTTTT,CASSQGQGNEKLFF
TRBJ2-7,TRBV7-6,few,TRBD1,TGTGCCAGCAGCTTGTGGACAGGGATGTCCTACGAGCAGTACTTC,CASSLWTGMSYEQYF
TRBJ2-1,TRBV7-6,many,.,TGTGCCAGCAGCTTAGCGCTCGGCCCGGGGAATGAGCAGTTCTTC,CASSLALGPGNEQFF
TRBJ2-3,TRBV7-2,few,TRBD2,TGTGCCAGCAGCTTAGGAGTAGGGCTAGCGGGACCTCGAACAGATACGCAGTATTTT,CASSLGVGLAGPRTDTQYF
TRBJ2-3,TRBV5-1,few,.,TGCGCCAGCAGCTTGGGTGGCGCCGTGGCGGATACGCAGTATTTT,CASSLGGAVADTQYF
TRBJ1-5,TRBV6-1,few,.,TGTGCCAGCATTCTGGGACCCAAAGATCCTCAGCCCCAGCATTTT,CASILGPKDPQPQHF
TRBJ2-3,TRBV6-4,few,TRBD2,TGTGCCAGCAGTACCCGTCCGGGGGGGGACGTAGATACGCAGTATTTT,CASSTRPGGDVDTQYF
TRBJ1-6,TRBV14,.,.,TGTGCCAGCAGCCAAGAAGGAGGAGGGGCGGGTTCACCCCTCCACTTT,CASSQEGGGAGSPLHF
TRBJ1-5,TRBV20-1,.,.,TGCAGTGCTCCCGATCAGGACTTGCTGGCAAACAATCAGCCCCAGCATTTT,CSAPDQDLLANNQPQHF
TRBJ2-3,TRBV24-1,few,.,TGTGCCACCAGTGATTACTCGGACTACACAGATACGCAGTATTTT,CATSDYSDYTDTQYF
TRBJ1-4,TRBV7-9,.,TRBD1,TGTGCCAGCAGCTCCAGAATCCTGGATCGACAGGGGAGGACTGAAAAACTGTTGTTC,CASSSRILDRQGRTEKLLF
TRBJ1-6,TRBV12-3/TRBV12-4,many,.,TGTGCCACCATGCTCGGGGCAGGGTATAATTCACCCCTCCACTTT,CATMLGAGYNSPLHF
TRBJ1-6,TRBV4-3,.,.,TGCGCCAGCAGCAAAGACCCCACCGGGGGGCCCCTCCACTTT,CASSKDPTGGPLHF
TRBJ1-3,TRBV7-2,many,.,TGTGCCAGCAGTTACGGGTCCGGAAACACCATATATTTT,CASSYGSGNTIYF
TRBJ1-2,TRBV6-8,.,.,TGTGCCAGCAAAAACCGCCGAGCATTAATCTATGTCTACACCTTC,CASKNRRALIYVYTF
TRBJ2-7,TRBV12-3/TRBV12-4,.,TRBD1,TGTGCCAGCAGCACCAGAGGGACAGGACACTACGAGCAGTACTTC,CASSTRGTGHYEQYF
TRBJ1-1,TRBV19,.,.,TGTGCCAGTAGTACCACAGAGATAAACACTGAAGCTTTCTTT,CASSTTEINTEAFF
TRBJ1-1,TRBV6-5,.,.,TGTGCCAGCAAGACGAGTATGAACACTGAAGCTTTCTTT,CASKTSMNTEAFF
TRBJ2-3,TRBV9,.,TRBD1,TGTGCCAGCAGGGAGACAGGGGGTAGTACAGATACGCAGTATTTT,CASRETGGSTDTQYF
TRBJ1-6,TRBV27,.,.,TGTGCCAGCAGTGGGCCGGGGGCGCGGGCAAATTCACCCCTCCACTTT,CASSGPGARANSPLHF
TRBJ2-7,TRBV28,few,.,TGTGCCAGCAGCCCCTCAGAGACATATCCCTCCTACGAGCAGTACTTC,CASSPSETYPSYEQYF